The rows below give T cell receptor beta chains drawn from one sample of a study of CD8 T cells in Susac syndrome. TCRdb called the immunoSEQ multiplex PCR reads again in MiXCR, with one record for every CDR3 protein. The table records some 180,000 distinct CDR3 sequences, over 85% of them present only once. Material: CD4+ T cells from PBMCs. These receptors were obtained from a human donor in good health. The CDR3 runs from the conserved cysteine through the conserved F or W. The D gene is left open where the match is weak. Not all rows give a size; the values are once, few, many and, for expanded clones, a class.

TRBJ2-5	-	TRBV4-3	-	CASSQGLVGTQYF	TGCGCCAGCAGCCAAGGGCTAGTCGGCACCCAGTACTTC
TRBJ2-1	-	TRBV5-6	-	CASSSPVGEQFF	TGTGCCAGCAGCTCCCCAGTTGGTGAGCAGTTCTTC
TRBJ1-1	-	TRBV7-2	few	CASSLSAGATEAFF	TGTGCCAGCAGCTTAAGTGCAGGGGCCACTGAAGCTTTCTTT
TRBJ2-1	TRBD1	TRBV6-1	-	CASSGTGYRVYNEQFF	TGTGCCAGCAGTGGGACAGGCTATCGAGTCTACAATGAGCAGTTCTTC
TRBJ1-1	-	TRBV3-1	-	CASSQTLNTEAFF	TGTGCCAGCAGCCAGACACTGAACACTGAAGCTTTCTTT
TRBJ1-2	-	TRBV28	-	CASSPAPQGGYGYTF	TGTGCCAGCAGTCCGGCCCCACAGGGTGGCTATGGCTACACCTTC
TRBJ2-3	-	TRBV30	-	CAWSPLPDTQYF	TGTGCCTGGAGTCCGCTCCCAGATACGCAGTATTTT
TRBJ1-4	-	TRBV18	-	CASSPSAEYEKLFF	TGTGCCAGCTCACCATCGGCAGAATATGAAAAACTGTTTTTT
TRBJ1-2	-	TRBV19	-	CASGEARLGGYTF	TGTGCCAGCGGGGAGGCCAGGCTCGGAGGCTACACCTTC
TRBJ2-5	TRBD1	TRBV7-7	-	CASSQDREETQYF	TGTGCCAGCAGCCAGGACAGGGAAGAGACCCAGTACTTC
TRBJ2-4	-	TRBV7-9	once	CASSPGQRLAKNIQYF	TGTGCCAGCAGCCCCGGACAGAGACTAGCCAAAAACATTCAGTACTTC
TRBJ2-2	TRBD2	TRBV12-3/TRBV12-4	-	CASSLTTSGSRELFF	TGTGCCAGCAGTCTTACTACTAGCGGGAGCCGGGAGCTGTTTTTT
TRBJ2-5	-	TRBV18	-	CASSPVDTQETQYF	TGTGCCAGCTCACCAGTCGACACCCAAGAGACCCAGTACTTC
TRBJ2-3	TRBD2	TRBV4-3	-	CASSVGISGRTHTQYF	TGCGCCAGCAGCGTAGGGATTAGCGGGAGAACACATACGCAGTATTTT
TRBJ1-2	-	TRBV5-1	-	CASSSAGADYGYTF	TGCGCCAGCAGCTCCGCCGGGGCGGACTATGGCTACACCTTC
TRBJ2-5	-	TRBV24-1	-	CATEQEETQYF	TGTGCCACCGAACAAGAGGAGACCCAGTACTTC
TRBJ1-2	-	TRBV20-1	-	CSASPQGSGGYTF	TGCAGTGCTAGCCCCCAAGGGTCTGGAGGCTACACCTTC
TRBJ2-3	-	TRBV30	-	CAWSVGGVSSTDTQYF	TGTGCCTGGAGTGTCGGCGGGGTCTCTAGCACAGATACGCAGTATTTT
TRBJ1-5	-	TRBV23-1	once	CASPQGTYSNQPQHF	TGCGCCAGCCCACAGGGTACTTATAGCAATCAGCCCCAGCATTTT
TRBJ2-5	-	TRBV29-1	-	CSVEILVEETQYF	TGCAGCGTTGAGATCTTAGTCGAAGAGACCCAGTACTTC
TRBJ2-7	TRBD2	TRBV5-4	-	CASSLDNSGIDEQYF	TGTGCCAGCAGCTTGGATAATAGCGGGATCGACGAGCAGTACTTC
TRBJ1-2	-	TRBV28	-	CASSLLGDRYGYTF	TGTGCCAGCAGTTTATTGGGGGACCGCTATGGCTACACCTTC
TRBJ1-2	-	TRBV5-1	once	CASRAGSANYGYTF	TGCGCCAGCAGGGCTGGGAGCGCTAACTATGGCTACACCTTC
TRBJ1-2	-	TRBV4-3	-	CASSQDVGGPGYGYTF	TGCGCCAGCAGCCAAGATGTGGGTGGGCCGGGCTATGGCTACACCTTC
TRBJ2-5	TRBD1	TRBV14	-	CASSQDRGRETQYF	TGTGCCAGCAGCCAAGACAGGGGGCGAGAGACCCAGTACTTC
TRBJ2-3	TRBD2	TRBV6-1	-	CASRGTSRIRVPTDTQYF	TGTGCCAGCAGGGGGACTAGCCGGATCCGGGTACCCACAGATACGCAGTATTTT
TRBJ1-2	-	TRBV18	few	CASSPNNYGYTF	TGTGCCAGCTCACCGAATAACTATGGCTACACCTTC
TRBJ2-1	-	TRBV3-1	-	CASSRQAGLAEQFF	TGTGCCAGCAGCCGCCAGGCCGGACTTGCCGAGCAGTTCTTC
TRBJ2-1	TRBD1	TRBV30	-	CASRSYRGSYNEQFF	TGTGCCTCCCGCTCCTACAGGGGCTCCTACAATGAGCAGTTCTTC
TRBJ2-1	TRBD1	TRBV29-1	-	CSVNGQGLTYNEQFF	TGCAGCGTTAACGGACAGGGACTGACCTACAATGAGCAGTTCTTC
TRBJ2-4	TRBD1	TRBV5-1	-	CASSTGTGRRYF	TGCGCCAGCAGCACAGGGACAGGGCGGCGGTACTTC
TRBJ1-2	-	TRBV18	-	CASSPQQGGYGYTF	TGTGCCAGCTCACCGCAACAGGGAGGGTATGGCTACACCTTC
TRBJ1-1	-	TRBV20-1	-	CSARFHQGHTEAFF	TGCAGTGCTAGGTTTCATCAGGGACACACTGAAGCTTTCTTT
TRBJ2-7	-	TRBV20-1	-	CSIGRPDYEQYF	TGCAGTATAGGGCGTCCGGACTACGAGCAGTACTTC
TRBJ2-3	-	TRBV19	-	CASSWDHTQYF	TGTGCCAGTAGTTGGGACCATACGCAGTATTTT
TRBJ1-1	TRBD1	TRBV30	-	CAWSPGTGKAFF	TGTGCCTGGAGTCCCGGGACAGGGAAAGCTTTCTTT
TRBJ2-6	-	TRBV20-1	-	CSARRNPGANVLTF	TGCAGTGCTAGACGGAATCCGGGGGCCAACGTCCTGACTTTC
TRBJ2-2	-	TRBV29-1	-	CSVEVGTTNTGELFF	TGCAGCGTTGAAGTGGGGACCACGAACACCGGGGAGCTGTTTTTT
TRBJ2-7	TRBD2	TRBV20-1	-	CSANKAGVGYEQYF	TGCAGTGCTAACAAAGCGGGAGTCGGCTACGAGCAGTACTTC
TRBJ2-1	-	TRBV19	-	CASSIATGNNEQFF	TGTGCCAGTAGTATAGCCACAGGTAACAATGAGCAGTTCTTC
TRBJ2-1	-	TRBV5-1	-	CASSLLSGDEQFF	TGCGCCAGCAGCTTGCTGTCGGGGGATGAGCAGTTCTTC
TRBJ2-1	-	TRBV29-1	-	CSVDVDRGYNEQFF	TGCAGCGTTGACGTTGATCGAGGGTACAATGAGCAGTTCTTC